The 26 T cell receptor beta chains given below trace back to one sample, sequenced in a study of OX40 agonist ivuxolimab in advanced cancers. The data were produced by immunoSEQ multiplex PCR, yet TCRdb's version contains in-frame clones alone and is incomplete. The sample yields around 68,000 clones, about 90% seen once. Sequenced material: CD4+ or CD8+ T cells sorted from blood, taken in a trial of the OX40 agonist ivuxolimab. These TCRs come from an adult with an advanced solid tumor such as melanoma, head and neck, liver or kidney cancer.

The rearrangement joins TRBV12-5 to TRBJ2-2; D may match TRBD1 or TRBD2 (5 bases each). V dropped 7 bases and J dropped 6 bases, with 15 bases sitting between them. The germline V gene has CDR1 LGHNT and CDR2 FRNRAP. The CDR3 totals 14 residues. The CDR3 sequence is CASAPWDHAGELFF. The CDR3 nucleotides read TGTGCTAGTGCCCCCTGGGACCACGCCGGGGAGCTGTTTTTT.

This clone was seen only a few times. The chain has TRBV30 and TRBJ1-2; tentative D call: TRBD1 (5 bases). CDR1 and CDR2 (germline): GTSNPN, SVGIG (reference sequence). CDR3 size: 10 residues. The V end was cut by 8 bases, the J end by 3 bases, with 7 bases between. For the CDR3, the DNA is TGTGCCCTGGGGGACTATGGCTACACCTTC. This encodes CALGDYGYTF.

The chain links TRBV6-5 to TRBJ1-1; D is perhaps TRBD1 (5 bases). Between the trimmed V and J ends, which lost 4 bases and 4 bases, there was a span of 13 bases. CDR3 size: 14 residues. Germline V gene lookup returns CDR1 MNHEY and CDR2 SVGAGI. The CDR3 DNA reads TGTGCCAGCAGTTCTGGGCGGGGGAGCACTGAAGCTTTCTTT. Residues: CASSSGRGSTEAFF.

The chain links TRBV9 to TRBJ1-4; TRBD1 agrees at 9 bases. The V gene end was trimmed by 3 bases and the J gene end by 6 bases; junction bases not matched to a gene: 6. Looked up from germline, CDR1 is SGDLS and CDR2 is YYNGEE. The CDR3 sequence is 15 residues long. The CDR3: CASSGGTGRHEKLFF. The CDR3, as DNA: TGTGCCAGCAGCGGGGGGACAGGGAGGCATGAAAAACTGTTTTTT.

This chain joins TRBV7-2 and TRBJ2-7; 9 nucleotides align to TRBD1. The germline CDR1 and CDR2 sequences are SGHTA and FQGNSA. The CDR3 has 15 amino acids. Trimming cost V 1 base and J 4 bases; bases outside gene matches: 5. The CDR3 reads CASSLGGTGSYEQYF. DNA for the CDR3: TGTGCCAGCAGCTTAGGGGGGACAGGGAGTTACGAGCAGTACTTC.

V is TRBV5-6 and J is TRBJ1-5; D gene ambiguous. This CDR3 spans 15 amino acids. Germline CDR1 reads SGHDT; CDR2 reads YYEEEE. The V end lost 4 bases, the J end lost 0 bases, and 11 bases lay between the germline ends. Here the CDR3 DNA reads TGTGCCAGCAGCAGAGGGCCATATAGCAATCAGCCCCAGCATTTT. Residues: CASSRGPYSNQPQHF.

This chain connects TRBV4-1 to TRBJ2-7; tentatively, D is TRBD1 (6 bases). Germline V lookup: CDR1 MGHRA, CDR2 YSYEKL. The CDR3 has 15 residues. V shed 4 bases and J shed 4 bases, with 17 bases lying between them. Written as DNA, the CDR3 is TGCGCCAGCAGCCGGGGACCGGACAGCTTATACGAGCAGTACTTC. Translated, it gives CASSRGPDSLYEQYF.

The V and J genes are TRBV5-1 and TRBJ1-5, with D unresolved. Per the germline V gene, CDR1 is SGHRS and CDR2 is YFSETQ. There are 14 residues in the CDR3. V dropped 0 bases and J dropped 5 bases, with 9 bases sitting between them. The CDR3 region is CASSLDGSDQPQHF. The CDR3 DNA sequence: TGCGCCAGCAGCTTGGATGGGTCGGATCAGCCCCAGCATTTT. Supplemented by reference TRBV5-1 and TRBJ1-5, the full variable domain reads KAGVTQTPRYLIKTRGQQVTLSCSPISGHRSVSWYQQTPGQGLQFLFEYFSETQRNKGNFPGRFSGRQFSNSRSEMNVSTLELGDSALYLCASSLDGSDQPQHFGDGTRLSIL.

The DNA for the CDR3 is TGTGCCAGCAGTTTATCGGCTAGCTCCACCCGGAATGAGCAGTTCTTC. Translated, it gives CASSLSASSTRNEQFF. J is TRBJ2-1 and V is TRBV27; TRBD2 is a possible D gene (5 bases). The length of the CDR3 is 16 residues. V shed 0 bases and J shed 7 bases, with 16 bases lying between them. The germline gives CDR1 MNHEY, CDR2 SMNVEV (reference sequence).

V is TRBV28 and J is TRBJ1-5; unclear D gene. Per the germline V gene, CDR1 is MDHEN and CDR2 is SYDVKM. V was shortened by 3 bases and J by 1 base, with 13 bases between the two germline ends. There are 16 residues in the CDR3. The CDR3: CASSLSFGYSNQPQHF. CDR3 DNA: TGTGCCAGCAGTTTGTCTTTCGGTTACAGCAATCAGCCCCAGCATTTT. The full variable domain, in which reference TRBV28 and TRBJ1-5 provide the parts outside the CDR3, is DVKVTQSSRYLVKRTGEKVFLECVQDMDHENMFWYRQDPGLGLRLIYFSYDVKMKEKGDIPEGYSVSREKKERFSLILESASTNQTSMYLCASSLSFGYSNQPQHFGDGTRLSIL.

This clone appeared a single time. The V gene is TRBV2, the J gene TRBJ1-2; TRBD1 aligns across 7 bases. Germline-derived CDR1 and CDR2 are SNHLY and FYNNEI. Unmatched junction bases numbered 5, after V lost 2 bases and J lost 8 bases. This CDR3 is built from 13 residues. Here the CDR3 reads CASSEIRGQGYTF. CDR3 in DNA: TGTGCCAGCAGTGAAATAAGGGGGCAAGGCTACACCTTC.

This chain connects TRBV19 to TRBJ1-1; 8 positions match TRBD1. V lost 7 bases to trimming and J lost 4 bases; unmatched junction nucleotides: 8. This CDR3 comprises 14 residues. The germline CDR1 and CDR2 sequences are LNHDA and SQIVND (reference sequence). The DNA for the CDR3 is TGTGCCAGTATTGGCAGGGGGCTCGTCACTGAAGCTTTCTTT. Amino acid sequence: CASIGRGLVTEAFF.

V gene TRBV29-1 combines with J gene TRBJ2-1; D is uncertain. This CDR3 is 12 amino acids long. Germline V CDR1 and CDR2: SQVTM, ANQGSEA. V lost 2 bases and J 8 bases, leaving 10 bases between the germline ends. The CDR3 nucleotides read TGCAGCGTTGAAATCCAGAATCATGAGCAGTTCTTC. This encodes CSVEIQNHEQFF.

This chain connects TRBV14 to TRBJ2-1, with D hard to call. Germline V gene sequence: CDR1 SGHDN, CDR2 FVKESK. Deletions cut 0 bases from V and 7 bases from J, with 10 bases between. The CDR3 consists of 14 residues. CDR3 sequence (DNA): TGTGCCAGCAGCCAAGATTCGAGTTGGAATGAGCAGTTCTTC. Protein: CASSQDSSWNEQFF.

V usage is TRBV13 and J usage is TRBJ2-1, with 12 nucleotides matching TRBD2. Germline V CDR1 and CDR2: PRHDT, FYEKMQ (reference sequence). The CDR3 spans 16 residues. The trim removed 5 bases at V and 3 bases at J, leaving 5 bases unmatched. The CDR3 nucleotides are TGTGCCAGCAGCGGTGGACTAGCGGGAATCTACAATGAGCAGTTCTTC. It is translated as CASSGGLAGIYNEQFF.

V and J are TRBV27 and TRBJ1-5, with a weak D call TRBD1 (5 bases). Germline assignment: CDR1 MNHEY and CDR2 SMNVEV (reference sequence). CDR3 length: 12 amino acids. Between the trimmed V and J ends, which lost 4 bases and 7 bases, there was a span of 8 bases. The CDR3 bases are TGTGCCAGCAGTTACGGGGGGCAGCCCCAGCATTTT. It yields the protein CASSYGGQPQHF.

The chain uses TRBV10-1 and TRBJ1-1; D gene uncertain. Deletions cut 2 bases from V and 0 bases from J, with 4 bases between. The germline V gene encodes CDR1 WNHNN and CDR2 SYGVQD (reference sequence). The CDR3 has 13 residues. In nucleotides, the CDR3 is TGCGCCAGCAGTGAGGGACTGAACACTGAAGCTTTCTTT. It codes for CASSEGLNTEAFF.

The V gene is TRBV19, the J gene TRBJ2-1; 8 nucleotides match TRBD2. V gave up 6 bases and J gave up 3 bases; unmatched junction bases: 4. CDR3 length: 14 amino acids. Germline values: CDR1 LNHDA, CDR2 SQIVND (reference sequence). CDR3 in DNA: TGTGCCAGTAGGCCCGGGACTAGCTACAATGAGCAGTTCTTC. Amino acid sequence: CASRPGTSYNEQFF.

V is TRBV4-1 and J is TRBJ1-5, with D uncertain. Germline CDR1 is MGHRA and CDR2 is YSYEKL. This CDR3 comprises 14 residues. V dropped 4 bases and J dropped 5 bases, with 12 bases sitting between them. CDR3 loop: CASSPRISYQPQHF. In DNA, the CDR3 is TGCGCCAGCAGCCCAAGGATTTCATATCAGCCCCAGCATTTT.

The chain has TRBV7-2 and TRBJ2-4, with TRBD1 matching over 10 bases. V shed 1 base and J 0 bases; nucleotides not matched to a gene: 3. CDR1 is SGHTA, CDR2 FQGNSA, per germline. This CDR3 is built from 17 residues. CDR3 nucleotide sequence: TGTGCCAGCAGCTTAGGGGGGGACAGGGGAGCCAAAAACATTCAGTACTTC. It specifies CASSLGGDRGAKNIQYF.

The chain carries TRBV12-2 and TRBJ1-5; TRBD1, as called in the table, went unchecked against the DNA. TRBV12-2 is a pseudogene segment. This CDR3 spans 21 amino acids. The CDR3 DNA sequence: TGTGCAAGTCGCTTAGCTATAATGGACAGGGGGAATCTAAGGGGCAATCAGCCCCAGCATTTT. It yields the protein CASRLAIMDRGNLRGNQPQHF.

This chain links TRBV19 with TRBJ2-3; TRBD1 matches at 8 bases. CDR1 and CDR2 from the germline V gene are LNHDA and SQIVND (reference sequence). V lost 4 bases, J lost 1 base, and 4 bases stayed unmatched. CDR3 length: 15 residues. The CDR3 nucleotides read TGTGCCAGTAGTAGGACAGGGTTGGGCACAGATACGCAGTATTTT. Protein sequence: CASSRTGLGTDTQYF.

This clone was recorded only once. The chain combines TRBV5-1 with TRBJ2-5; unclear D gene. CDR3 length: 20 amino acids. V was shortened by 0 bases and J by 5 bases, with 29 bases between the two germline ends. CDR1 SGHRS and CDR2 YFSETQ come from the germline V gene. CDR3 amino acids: CASSLVPPRPVPTPAETQYF. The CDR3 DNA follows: TGCGCCAGCAGCTTGGTGCCGCCCCGGCCGGTACCGACACCCGCGGAGACCCAGTACTTC.

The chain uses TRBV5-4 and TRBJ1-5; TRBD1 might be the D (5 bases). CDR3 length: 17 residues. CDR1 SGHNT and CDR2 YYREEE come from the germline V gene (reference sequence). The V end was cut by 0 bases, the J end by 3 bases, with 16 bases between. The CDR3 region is CASSLEAGIPFNQPQHF. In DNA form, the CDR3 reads TGTGCCAGCAGCTTGGAGGCAGGGATACCTTTCAATCAGCCCCAGCATTTT. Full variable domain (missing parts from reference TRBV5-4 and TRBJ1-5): ETGVTQSPTHLIKTRGQQVTLRCSSQSGHNTVSWYQQALGQGPQFIFQYYREEENGRGNFPPRFSGLQFPNYSSELNVNALELDDSALYLCASSLEAGIPFNQPQHFGDGTRLSIL.

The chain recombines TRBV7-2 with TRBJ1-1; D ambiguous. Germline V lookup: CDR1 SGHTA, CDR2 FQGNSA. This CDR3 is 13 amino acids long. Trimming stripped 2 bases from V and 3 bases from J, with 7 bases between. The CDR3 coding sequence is TGTGCCAGCAGCTTAAGCACTGACACTGAAGCTTTCTTT. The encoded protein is CASSLSTDTEAFF.

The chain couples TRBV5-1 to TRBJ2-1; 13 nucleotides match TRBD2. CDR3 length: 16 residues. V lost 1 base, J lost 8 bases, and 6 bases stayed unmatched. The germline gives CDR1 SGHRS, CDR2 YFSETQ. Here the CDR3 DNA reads TGCGCCAGCAGCTTGAGCAGGACTAGCGGGAGCTATGAGCAGTTCTTC. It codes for CASSLSRTSGSYEQFF.